The clone carrying this T cell receptor beta chain was seen once. Its matching antigen is unknown. The CDR3 totals 15 residues. Germline-derived CDR1 and CDR2 are MNHEY and SVGAGI. Between the trimmed V and J ends, which lost 7 bases and 5 bases, there was a span of 20 bases. The data belong to a study of cytomegalovirus exposure and HLA in healthy donors. Study-wide results and caveats: The classifier reportedly diagnosed cytomegalovirus status with high specificity and sensitivity. Several of the most significant clusters were apparently associated with common viral pathogens in a later analysis. A link between a missense DCLRE1C variant and TCR beta V- and J-gene trimming emerged from a later analysis.

The PCR made use of 60 Vbeta and 13 Jbeta primers. Assay used: immunoSEQ multiplex PCR; TCRdb lists only in-frame clones, some missing. The table records about 96,000 clones, roughly 74% of them present only once. Donors were ostensibly healthy at sampling, although undocumented immune exposures were probable. The sample consisted of PBMCs. The sequence came from a woman aged 65 to 85 in good health and CMV-seropositive. The rearrangement joins TRBV6-5 to TRBJ1-1, with unresolved D. The CDR3 region has the DNA TGTGCCAGCAAGATGGCGGGCATAACGGGTACTGAAGCTTTCTTT. It yields the protein CASKMAGITGTEAFF.